This TCR beta chain was identified in a study of tissue T cells after allogeneic stem cell transplantation. Study conclusions and caveats: Sampling depth was limited, and the cohort was small and clinically varied.

Trimming took 0 bases from V and 5 from J, leaving 9 bases between them. Germline CDR1 reads LGHNA; CDR2 reads YSYQKL. This CDR3 spans 14 amino acids. Details on this clone: Its antigen is unidentified. The listed genes are named as in mouse. The sequence runs out 1 residue before the end of the CDR3; the remainder is reconstructed from the germline J gene.

Time point described: mouse harvest day 14 after allogeneic transplant. Each mouse received 10^7 T-cell-depleted marrow cells plus 10^6 splenic CD5+ T cells by tail vein. B6 (H2b) cells into BALB/c (H2d) mice; tissues taken at day 7 or 14. TCRdb's copy holds only in-frame clones and misses some; the assay was immunoSEQ multiplex PCR. The sample yields about 6,800 clones, under 35% seen once. The sample comprised skin. The TCR originated in a female BALB/c mouse given C57BL/6 T cells with graft-versus-host disease after an allogeneic hematopoietic cell transplant. This chain links TRBV2 with TRBJ2-5; D call uncertain. The part of the CDR3 DNA that was read is TGTGCCAGCAGCCAAGATCCGGGAGGAGACACCCAGTAC. It specifies CASSQDPGGDTQY. The complete CDR3 sequence is CASSQDPGGDTQYF. The full variable domain, rest sourced from reference TRBV2 and TRBJ2-5, is DPKIIQKPKYLVAVTGSEKILICEQYLGHNAMYWYRQSAKKPLEFMFSYSYQKLMDNQTASSRFQPQSSKKNHLDLQITALKPDDSATYFCASSQDPGGDTQYFGPGTRLLVL.